The rows below give T cell receptor beta chains drawn from one sample of a study of radiation and T cells in renal cell carcinoma. Sequenced by immunoSEQ multiplex PCR; TCRdb stores in-frame clones only, minus some. The sample carries around 160,000 clones, about nine tenths recorded once. Sequences were derived from blood, sampled from a patient whose treatment included radiotherapy and nephrectomy. These receptors originate from a woman aged 65 to 85 with renal cell carcinoma. CDR3s include the opening cysteine and the closing phenylalanine or tryptophan. Fields, in order: V gene, J gene, D gene, clone size, CDR3 protein, CDR3 DNA. D genes are given only for firm matches. Size is omitted from some rows. Given values are once, few, many or a class for expanded clones.

TRBV2,TRBJ1-5,.,.,CATKSREHGNQPQHF,TGTGCCACGAAAAGCAGGGAACACGGCAATCAGCCCCAGCATTTT
TRBV28,TRBJ1-2,.,.,CASSQGRRIGYTF,TGTGCCAGCAGCCAGGGACGGCGGATTGGCTACACCTTC
TRBV28,TRBJ1-3,.,.,CASSLRQNPGNTIYF,TGTGCCAGCAGTTTAAGGCAGAACCCTGGAAACACCATATATTTT
TRBV2,TRBJ2-5,TRBD2,.,CASRGQRGGRETQYF,TGTGCCAGCAGAGGCCAGCGGGGGGGCCGAGAGACCCAGTACTTC
TRBV7-9,TRBJ2-3,.,.,CASSFKSLGVPSTDTQYF,TGTGCCAGCAGCTTTAAATCCCTGGGGGTACCCAGCACAGATACGCAGTATTTT
TRBV6-4,TRBJ1-4,.,.,CASSDFGNATNEKLFF,TGTGCCAGCAGTGACTTTGGAAATGCAACTAATGAAAAACTGTTTTTT
TRBV6-5,TRBJ1-5,TRBD1,.,CASSYRGQGNQPQHF,TGTGCCAGCAGTTACCGGGGACAGGGGAATCAGCCCCAGCATTTT
TRBV18,TRBJ2-1,.,.,CASSPPTVGGIEQFF,TGTGCCAGCTCCCCACCGACAGTTGGCGGCATTGAGCAGTTCTTC
TRBV4-1,TRBJ1-4,TRBD1,.,CASSLIPGQQFF,TGCGCCAGCAGCCTAATCCCGGGACAGCAGTTTTTT
TRBV30,TRBJ1-2,.,.,CAWSVLGYGYTF,TGTGCCTGGAGTGTACTAGGGTATGGCTACACCTTC
TRBV7-9,TRBJ1-5,.,.,CASSLGELNQPQHF,TGTGCCAGCAGCTTAGGAGAATTGAATCAGCCCCAGCATTTT
TRBV9,TRBJ2-1,.,.,CASSDHDRANEQFF,TGTGCCAGCAGCGACCACGACAGAGCCAATGAGCAGTTCTTC
TRBV11-2,TRBJ1-1,TRBD1,.,CASSLDGTDTEAFF,TGTGCCAGCAGCTTAGATGGGACAGACACTGAAGCTTTCTTT
TRBV28,TRBJ1-1,.,.,CASSLSEFDSLNTEAFF,TGTGCCAGCAGTTTATCTGAGTTTGACTCATTGAACACTGAAGCTTTCTTT
TRBV4-2,TRBJ2-5,.,.,CASSQDDGGFQNQETQYF,TGTGCCAGCAGCCAAGATGACGGTGGGTTCCAGAACCAAGAGACCCAGTACTTC
TRBV4-1,TRBJ2-2,.,.,CASSRNSGVTGELFF,TGCGCCAGCAGCCGGAATAGCGGTGTCACCGGGGAGCTGTTTTTT
TRBV6-5,TRBJ1-5,.,.,CASSLGGSNQPQHF,TGTGCCAGCAGCCTAGGGGGGAGCAATCAGCCCCAGCATTTT
TRBV9,TRBJ1-4,TRBD1,.,CASSRTGADNEKLFF,TGTGCCAGCAGCAGGACAGGTGCCGATAATGAAAAACTGTTTTTT
TRBV9,TRBJ1-2,TRBD1,.,CASSALGQGARDGYTF,TGTGCCAGCAGCGCTCTGGGACAGGGGGCGAGGGATGGCTACACCTTC
TRBV5-1,TRBJ2-7,.,.,CASSLSGPSGRFPYEQYF,TGCGCCAGCAGCTTGAGTGGACCCTCGGGACGCTTCCCCTACGAGCAGTACTTC
TRBV27,TRBJ2-5,TRBD1,few,CASSLDRVTTQYF,TGTGCCAGCAGCCTGGACAGGGTGACGACCCAGTACTTC
TRBV27,TRBJ1-2,TRBD1,once,CASSLRAGGLGYTF,TGTGCCAGCTCTCTCCGGGCAGGGGGCTTGGGCTACACCTTC
TRBV7-5,TRBJ1-1,.,.,CARSSRGYPNTEAFF,TGTGCCAGAAGCTCCCGGGGCTACCCGAACACTGAAGCTTTCTTT
TRBV2,TRBJ2-2,TRBD1,.,CASRGDRNTGELFF,TGTGCCAGCAGGGGGGACAGGAACACCGGGGAGCTGTTTTTT
TRBV13,TRBJ1-2,.,.,CASSFTGNYGYTF,TGTGCCAGCAGCTTTACAGGGAACTATGGCTACACCTTC
TRBV7-2,TRBJ2-2,TRBD2,once,CASSRLWAGGLGELFF,TGTGCCAGCAGCCGCCTTTGGGCGGGGGGGCTCGGGGAGCTGTTTTTT
TRBV5-4,TRBJ1-1,TRBD1,.,CASSLGQGRAEAFF,TGTGCCAGCAGCTTGGGACAGGGACGGGCTGAAGCTTTCTTT
TRBV5-6,TRBJ2-5,.,.,CASSLDSWGETQYF,TGTGCCAGCAGCTTGGACTCTTGGGGGGAGACCCAGTACTTC